The T cell receptor (beta chain) under discussion was sequenced for a study of blood T cell repertoires in COVID-19. On the study more broadly: Collection of acute and convalescent COVID-19 samples took place in the United States, Italy and Spain. Sample material is recorded as cDNA or gDNA derived from T cells, B-cell-depleted T cells, or PBMCs.

In the study's own analysis: Amplifying reference gene primers gave estimates of nucleated cell counts. TCRdb's table, derived via immunoSEQ multiplex PCR, lists solely in-frame clones and lacks some. Clonal size and the V and J genes are those of that table, whereas D and trimming came from the DNA. Among 150,000 or so clones listed, around 82% were seen once. The CDR3 covers 15 residues. Germline V gives CDR1 MNHNS, CDR2 SASEGT. V was trimmed by 2 bases and J by 6 bases, leaving 11 bases between them. Sequencing input: peripheral blood. The receptor comes from a man aged 55 to 70 with active or convalescent COVID-19. The rearrangement uses TRBV6-1 and TRBJ1-6; TRBD1 might be the D (5 bases). The CDR3 loop reads CASSEMGLSNSPLHF. The CDR3 DNA reads TGTGCCAGCAGTGAAATGGGGCTTAGTAATTCACCCCTCCACTTT.